These 27 T cell receptor beta chains were sequenced from one sample in a study of beta chain features in type 1 diabetes. Expressed TCRB transcripts got sequenced, as all isolated RNA was reverse transcribed. Measured with immunoSEQ multiplex PCR; TCRdb has only the in-frame clones, and not every one. The data show a few hundred thousand clones, 30% seen once. Sample: naive CD4+ T cells from blood. These receptors were obtained from a man aged 18 to 29 in good health.

This clone was counted once. The V gene is TRBV19, the J gene TRBJ2-4, with TRBD1 as a possible D gene (5 bases). Between the trimmed V and J ends, which lost 9 bases and 7 bases, there was a span of 10 bases. Germline V gives CDR1 LNHDA, CDR2 SQIVND (reference sequence). The length of the CDR3 is 11 residues. CDR3 coding DNA: TGTGCCAGGAGCAAGGGGAACATTCAGTACTTC. This encodes CARSKGNIQYF.

This sequence joins TRBV9 and TRBJ1-1; D unresolved. V was trimmed by 4 bases and J by 6 bases, leaving 16 bases between them. The CDR3 is 14 amino acids. The germline V gene encodes CDR1 SGDLS and CDR2 YYNGEE. For the CDR3, the DNA is TGTGCCAGCAGCCCCAGTCCGGGCGGAGCTGAAGCTTTCTTT. Translating it yields CASSPSPGGAEAFF.

The chain is built from TRBV18 and TRBJ2-5; possibly TRBD1 or TRBD2 for D (5 bases each). Germline-derived CDR1 and CDR2 are KGHSH and LQKENI. Trimming removed 0 bases at V and 5 bases at J, with 22 bases between. The CDR3 contains 18 residues. In DNA form, the CDR3 reads TGTGCCAGCTCACCACCCATCATCTGGGACGGTACCCGGGAGACCCAGTACTTC. The encoded protein is CASSPPIIWDGTRETQYF.

The V and J genes are TRBV5-6 and TRBJ2-5; D is perhaps TRBD1 (6 bases). Trimming removed 4 bases from V and 4 bases from J, with 11 bases in between. The CDR3 has 13 residues. Germline V gene sequence: CDR1 SGHDT, CDR2 YYEEEE. This chain's CDR3 is CASSDTGLETQYF. The CDR3 nucleotides read TGTGCCAGCAGCGATACAGGGCTAGAGACCCAGTACTTC.

J is TRBJ2-5 and V is TRBV7-3; 7 bases fit TRBD1. The CDR3 has 14 residues. Per germline, CDR1 SGHTA and CDR2 FQGTGA. The V segment lost 1 base and the J segment 5 bases; nucleotides outside the gene matches: 4. This chain's CDR3 is CASSLIGGAETQYF. CDR3 in DNA: TGTGCCAGCAGCTTAATAGGGGGCGCGGAGACCCAGTACTTC.

This clone has only a few counts. J is TRBJ2-7 and V is TRBV30; D gene unclear. Deletions cut 0 bases from V and 6 bases from J, with 12 bases between. Germline-derived CDR1 and CDR2 are GTSNPN and SVGIG (reference sequence). The CDR3 contains 13 residues. The CDR3 spells CAWSVQLLLEQYF. CDR3 nucleotides: TGTGCCTGGAGTGTACAGTTACTCCTCGAGCAGTACTTC.

The chain joins TRBV11-2 to TRBJ2-5, with a possible D match to TRBD1 (6 bases). Germline loops: CDR1 SGHAT, CDR2 FQNNGV. V lost 3 bases and J 4 bases, leaving 15 bases between the germline ends. The CDR3 is 15 residues long. CDR3 bases: TGTGCCAGCAGCTTGCCGATCGGACAGATAGAGACCCAGTACTTC. It is translated as CASSLPIGQIETQYF. The variable domain in full, with the rest retrieved from reference TRBV11-2 and TRBJ2-5, is EAGVAQSPRYKIIEKRQSVAFWCNPISGHATLYWYQQILGQGPKLLIQFQNNGVVDDSQLPKDRFSAERLKGVDSTLKIQPAKLEDSAVYLCASSLPIGQIETQYFGPGTRLLVL.

V gene TRBV9 combines with J gene TRBJ2-7; D remains unclear. The CDR3 has 14 residues. Deletions cut 4 bases from V and 0 bases from J, with 11 bases between. Looked up from germline, CDR1 is SGDLS and CDR2 is YYNGEE. The CDR3 bases are TGTGCCAGCAGCCCCTGGGCGGACTCCTACGAGCAGTACTTC. It is translated as CASSPWADSYEQYF.

The rearrangement links TRBV30 to TRBJ2-7; 8 nucleotides match TRBD1. Germline V gene data show CDR1 as GTSNPN and CDR2 as SVGIG (reference sequence). The CDR3 is made up of 14 amino acids. V shed 4 bases, J shed 1 base, and the junction held 6 bases outside the gene matches. The CDR3 loop reads CAWNPDRGSYEQYF. The CDR3 region has the DNA TGTGCCTGGAACCCCGACAGGGGATCCTACGAGCAGTACTTC.

This clone showed up just a few times. The chain recombines TRBV4-3 with TRBJ1-2; D call uncertain. The CDR3 has 12 amino acids. V dropped 5 bases and J dropped 7 bases, with 11 bases sitting between them. Germline lookup yields CDR1 LGHNA and CDR2 YSLEER. The CDR3 protein is CASSYGEAGYTF. The CDR3 bases are TGCGCCAGCAGCTACGGGGAGGCTGGCTACACCTTC.

This clone was observed a handful of times. The rearrangement links TRBV29-1 to TRBJ2-7; D unresolved. This CDR3 contains 12 residues. Germline CDR1 reads SQVTM; CDR2 reads ANQGSEA. Trimming took 4 bases from V and 5 from J, leaving 12 bases between them. The CDR3 loop is CSVVGSTHEQYF. Here the CDR3 DNA reads TGCAGCGTTGTTGGTAGCACCCACGAGCAGTACTTC.

J is TRBJ1-1 and V is TRBV5-8; the D is unclear. Per the germline V gene, CDR1 is SGHTS and CDR2 is YDEGEE. V lost 5 bases, J lost 6 bases, and 11 bases lay in between. CDR3 size: 12 residues. The CDR3 coding sequence is TGTGCCAGCAGACTGGCTTGGTCTGAAGCTTTCTTT. Translation gives CASRLAWSEAFF.

The genes are TRBV7-7 and TRBJ2-7; no definite D call. The germline CDR1 and CDR2 sequences are SSHAT and FNYEAQ (reference sequence). V shed 0 bases and J shed 5 bases, with 8 bases lying between them. CDR3 length: 13 amino acids. CDR3 sequence reads: CASSLAVRDEQYF. CDR3 coding DNA: TGTGCCAGCAGCTTAGCCGTTCGGGACGAGCAGTACTTC.

J is TRBJ2-1 and V is TRBV10-3, with 10 bases lining up with TRBD2. The CDR3 runs to 16 residues. V gave up 2 bases and J gave up 0 bases; unmatched junction bases: 1. From germline, CDR1 is ENHRY and CDR2 SYGVKD. The CDR3 spells CAISEASGSSYNEQFF. The DNA for the CDR3 is TGTGCCATCAGTGAGGCTAGCGGGAGCTCCTACAATGAGCAGTTCTTC.

The rearrangement uses TRBV30 and TRBJ2-7; D not certain. Germline loops: CDR1 GTSNPN, CDR2 SVGIG (reference sequence). The CDR3 is 13 amino acids. The V end lost 0 bases, the J end lost 4 bases, and 10 bases lay between the germline ends. The CDR3 bases are TGTGCCTGGAGTGTCTTATCGCGTTACGAGCAGTACTTC. Translation: CAWSVLSRYEQYF.

This chain joins TRBV5-1 and TRBJ2-1; the D call may be TRBD1 or TRBD2 (6 bases each). The CDR3 consists of 16 residues. Germline CDR1 is SGHRS and CDR2 is YFSETQ. Deletions cut 5 bases from V and 1 base from J, with 16 bases between. The CDR3: CASRIRPGASYNEQFF. CDR3 coding DNA: TGCGCCAGCAGGATACGGCCGGGGGCATCCTACAATGAGCAGTTCTTC.

The chain employs TRBV27 and TRBJ2-7; 7 bases map to TRBD1. With 3 bases clipped from V and 4 bases from J, the junction kept 6 bases outside the gene matches. The CDR3 contains 14 residues. The germline gives CDR1 MNHEY, CDR2 SMNVEV (reference sequence). The CDR3 region is CASSFSRGLYEQYF. The DNA for the CDR3 is TGTGCCAGCAGTTTCTCCAGGGGGTTGTACGAGCAGTACTTC.

This clone was detected a few times. The V gene is TRBV7-2, the J gene TRBJ2-3; D gene ambiguous. Trimming stripped 1 base from V and 5 bases from J, with 7 bases between. The CDR3 runs 13 residues. The germline gives CDR1 SGHTA, CDR2 FQGNSA. In DNA, the CDR3 is TGTGCCAGCAGCTTAGATCCGAGAGATACGCAGTATTTT. Its translation: CASSLDPRDTQYF.

A few counts support this clone. The gene calls are TRBV5-4 and TRBJ2-1; TRBD2 matches at 8 bases. CDR3 size: 16 residues. With 0 bases clipped from V and 4 bases from J, the junction kept 6 bases outside the gene matches. Looked up from germline, CDR1 is SGHNT and CDR2 is YYREEE (reference sequence). This CDR3 reads CASSLDQRGIYNEQFF. The CDR3 DNA follows: TGTGCCAGCAGCTTGGATCAGCGGGGGATATACAATGAGCAGTTCTTC.

This chain joins TRBV9 and TRBJ2-5; 7 bases line up with TRBD1. This CDR3 is 14 amino acids long. Germline V gene sequence: CDR1 SGDLS, CDR2 YYNGEE. The V gene end was trimmed by 4 bases and the J gene end by 2 bases; junction bases not matched to a gene: 5. The CDR3 DNA sequence: TGTGCCAGCAGCCCAGGGGACAGTCAAGAGACCCAGTACTTC. This gives the protein CASSPGDSQETQYF.

This clone was seen more than once but under ten times. The final CDR3 position lacks the conserved phenylalanine or tryptophan, pointing to a likely read error. Because the CDR3's place on the DNA is in doubt, the DNA is left out and the CDR3 is given as listed by TCRdb. V gene TRBV20-1 combines with J gene TRBJ2-4; TRBD1 is the table's D call, not checked against the DNA. Looked up from germline, CDR1 is DFQATT and CDR2 is SNEGSKA (reference sequence). The CDR3 length equals 11 residues, ends included. CDR3 sequence: CSARDRGRGRG.

This chain links TRBV9 with TRBJ1-3; unclear D gene. The germline V gene encodes CDR1 SGDLS and CDR2 YYNGEE. CDR3 length: 14 residues. V was pared by 4 bases and J by 0 bases, with 8 bases between. CDR3 sequence: CASSLGDSGNTIYF. CDR3 coding DNA: TGTGCCAGCAGCCTCGGAGACTCTGGAAACACCATATATTTT.

As DNA, the CDR3 is TGTGCCTGGAGTCTCACAGGGGGGGTTTACGAGCAGTACTTC. Its protein is CAWSLTGGVYEQYF. The rearrangement links TRBV30 to TRBJ2-7; perhaps TRBD1 as D (8 bases). Germline loops: CDR1 GTSNPN, CDR2 SVGIG (reference sequence). The CDR3 extends over 14 amino acids. The V gene lost 2 bases and the J gene lost 4 bases, with 15 bases spanning the gap. The variable domain in full, completed from reference TRBV30 and TRBJ2-7, reads SQTIHQWPATLVQPVGSPLSLECTVEGTSNPNLYWYRQAAGRGLQLLFYSVGIGQISSEVPQNLSASRPQDRQFILSSKKLLLSDSGFYLCAWSLTGGVYEQYFGPGTRLTVT.

This sequence joins TRBV4-2 and TRBJ2-1; D is unclear. The V gene's germline CDR1 is LGHNA and CDR2 YNFKEQ. There are 12 residues in the CDR3. V lost 1 base to trimming and J lost 5 bases, with 3 bases between them. For the CDR3, the DNA is TGTGCCAGCAGCCAAGCGGACAATGAGCAGTTCTTC. Protein: CASSQADNEQFF.

This clone has a handful of counts. The chain joins TRBV7-9 to TRBJ2-1, with 13 bases that match TRBD2. Germline V lookup: CDR1 SEHNR, CDR2 FQNEAQ (reference sequence). The trim removed 7 bases at V and 10 bases at J, leaving 16 bases unmatched. CDR3 length: 17 amino acids. Here the CDR3 DNA reads TGTGCCAGCAAAGGACTAGCGGGAGATAACGGCATGGGGGAGCAGTTCTTC. Amino acids: CASKGLAGDNGMGEQFF.

The V call is TRBV9, the J call TRBJ2-2; D tentatively fits TRBD1 or TRBD2 (5 bases each). The CDR3 totals 17 residues. From germline, CDR1 is SGDLS and CDR2 YYNGEE. Deletions cut 4 bases from V and 0 bases from J, with 16 bases between. The CDR3 loop is CASSPLRDGSNTGELFF. CDR3 DNA sequence: TGTGCCAGCAGCCCACTCCGGGACGGTTCGAACACCGGGGAGCTGTTTTTT.

The rearrangement uses TRBV4-1 and TRBJ2-5; D gene ambiguous. The CDR3 contains 14 residues. Germline V gives CDR1 MGHRA, CDR2 YSYEKL. The V end was cut by 0 bases, the J end by 7 bases, with 12 bases between. The CDR3 reads CASSQERDRGTQYF. CDR3 DNA: TGCGCCAGCAGCCAAGAAAGGGATCGAGGGACCCAGTACTTC.